The 17 T cell receptor beta chains below come from one sample, sequenced in a study of cytomegalovirus exposure and HLA in healthy donors. Amplification used 60 Vbeta primers and 13 Jbeta primers. The assay was immunoSEQ multiplex PCR, and TCRdb's table has in-frame clones only and misses some. The sample has roughly 190,000 clones; 79% are singletons. The specimen was PBMCs. These receptors were obtained from a woman between 18 and 29 years old in good health and CMV-seronegative.

The rearrangement joins TRBV7-9 to TRBJ2-5, with D perhaps TRBD2 (7 bases). CDR3 length equals 15 residues. Germline lookup yields CDR1 SEHNR and CDR2 FQNEAQ (reference sequence). Trimming stripped 6 bases from V and 0 bases from J, with 14 bases between. The CDR3 DNA sequence: TGTGCCAGCAGTTCCGGGGGGCAGTACCAAGAGACCCAGTACTTC. It yields the protein CASSSGGQYQETQYF.

CDR3 coding DNA: TGTGCCTGGTTTCATAGCGACCACGAGCAGTACTTC. Its protein is CAWFHSDHEQYF. This chain links TRBV30 with TRBJ2-5; D is perhaps TRBD2 (5 bases). The J call may be incorrect, as the DNA end agrees better with TRBJ2-7. Germline V gene sequence: CDR1 GTSNPN, CDR2 SVGIG (reference sequence). CDR3 length: 12 amino acids.

This clone was observed a few times. The chain combines TRBV10-1 with TRBJ2-5; 9 nucleotides line up with TRBD2. This CDR3 is built from 16 residues. Germline CDR1 WNHNN, CDR2 SYGVQD (reference sequence). Trimming at V came to 0 bases and at J to 1 base, leaving 3 bases not matched to a gene. The CDR3 region is CASSESRGGLQETQYF. CDR3 sequence (DNA): TGCGCCAGCAGTGAGTCGCGGGGGGGCCTCCAAGAGACCCAGTACTTC.

J is TRBJ2-1 and V is TRBV7-2, with D possibly matching TRBD1 (6 bases). V was cut by 9 bases and J by 7 bases, with 19 bases left in between. Germline V gene sequence: CDR1 SGHTA, CDR2 FQGNSA. The CDR3 totals 14 residues. The CDR3 sequence is CASRTDTLWNEQFF. CDR3 bases: TGTGCCAGTCGGACAGACACCCTGTGGAATGAGCAGTTCTTC.

V and J are TRBV18 and TRBJ1-1; D is undetermined. Between the trimmed V and J ends, which lost 0 bases and 1 base, there was a span of 9 bases. The CDR3 has 15 residues. The germline CDR1 and CDR2 sequences are KGHSH and LQKENI. CDR3 loop: CASSPPNGRNTEAFF. The CDR3 DNA reads as TGTGCCAGCTCACCACCGAACGGGAGGAACACTGAAGCTTTCTTT.

The chain joins TRBV28 to TRBJ2-2; 8 nucleotides align to TRBD1. The germline V gene encodes CDR1 MDHEN and CDR2 SYDVKM. This CDR3 has 15 residues. Unmatched junction bases numbered 9, after V lost 7 bases and J lost 5 bases. The CDR3 here is CASTIRTGRTGELFF. CDR3 in DNA: TGTGCCAGCACCATCCGGACAGGGCGAACCGGGGAGCTGTTTTTT. The complete variable domain, with remaining parts taken from reference TRBV28 and TRBJ2-2, reads DVKVTQSSRYLVKRTGEKVFLECVQDMDHENMFWYRQDPGLGLRLIYFSYDVKMKEKGDIPEGYSVSREKKERFSLILESASTNQTSMYLCASTIRTGRTGELFFGEGSRLTVL.

This clone was observed a handful of times. The rearrangement links TRBV5-6 to TRBJ1-6, with D tentatively TRBD1 (5 bases). Trimming shortened V by 1 base and J by 14 bases, and 10 bases separated the two germline ends. The CDR3 has 12 amino acids. Germline assignment: CDR1 SGHDT and CDR2 YYEEEE. The CDR3 DNA is TGTGCCAGCAGCTTGCAGGGATTATCCCTCCACTTT. Amino acids: CASSLQGLSLHF.

The V gene is TRBV28, the J gene TRBJ1-1; TRBD1 is a possible D gene (6 bases). Germline V CDR1 and CDR2: MDHEN, SYDVKM. The CDR3 contains 15 residues. V lost 6 bases to trimming and J lost 5 bases, with 19 bases between them. The CDR3 spells CASSLGSWQGTEAFF. Written as DNA, the CDR3 is TGTGCCAGCAGCCTGGGCTCGTGGCAGGGGACTGAAGCTTTCTTT.

This clone was seen just once. This chain joins TRBV27 and TRBJ2-1, with 10 bases identical to TRBD2. The trim removed 6 bases at V and 3 bases at J, leaving 5 bases unmatched. This CDR3 spans 15 amino acids. Germline-derived CDR1 and CDR2 are MNHEY and SMNVEV (reference sequence). CDR3 DNA: TGTGCCAGCAGACTAGCGGGGAGCTACTACAATGAGCAGTTCTTC. It yields the protein CASRLAGSYYNEQFF.

The chain employs TRBV6-5 and TRBJ1-3; D gene uncertain. This CDR3 is 16 amino acids long. Between the trimmed V and J ends, which lost 0 bases and 2 bases, there was a span of 11 bases. CDR1 and CDR2 from the germline V gene are MNHEY and SVGAGI. CDR3 in DNA: TGTGCCAGCAGTTACTCGGGCAGGATCACTGGAAACACCATATATTTT. This codes for CASSYSGRITGNTIYF.

This clone was seen once. The chain has TRBV7-3 and TRBJ2-5; D possibly corresponds to TRBD1 (5 bases). Germline-derived CDR1 and CDR2 are SGHTA and FQGTGA. Trimming shortened V by 2 bases and J by 1 base, and 11 bases separated the two germline ends. The CDR3 length is 15 residues. CDR3 sequence reads: CASSLSGQGQETQYF. The CDR3, as DNA: TGTGCCAGCAGCTTATCCGGGCAGGGCCAAGAGACCCAGTACTTC.

This sequence joins TRBV7-2 and TRBJ2-2; possible D gene TRBD1, 6 bases. This CDR3 has 19 residues. With 5 bases removed from V and 0 bases from J, the gap between germline ends came to 22 bases. Germline V lookup: CDR1 SGHTA, CDR2 FQGNSA. The CDR3: CASSLRQGTGHPNTGELFF. The CDR3 DNA is TGTGCCAGCAGCCTACGCCAGGGAACGGGACACCCGAACACCGGGGAGCTGTTTTTT.

The genes are TRBV5-1 and TRBJ1-1; the D is unclear. Germline V gives CDR1 SGHRS, CDR2 YFSETQ. Trimming stripped 0 bases from V and 2 bases from J, with 8 bases between. This CDR3 is built from 14 residues. The CDR3 is CASSLGDFNTEAFF. The DNA for the CDR3 is TGCGCCAGCAGCTTGGGAGACTTTAACACTGAAGCTTTCTTT.

V usage is TRBV9 and J usage is TRBJ1-5, with a possible D match to TRBD1 (5 bases). This CDR3 has 15 amino acids. V lost 1 base to trimming and J lost 1 base, with 9 bases between them. Germline lookup yields CDR1 SGDLS and CDR2 YYNGEE. This CDR3 is CASSVSPGSNQPQHF. For the CDR3, the DNA is TGTGCCAGCAGCGTATCTCCAGGGAGCAATCAGCCCCAGCATTTT.

The chain is built from TRBV27 and TRBJ2-2, with unresolved D. The CDR3 runs to 16 residues. Germline V gives CDR1 MNHEY, CDR2 SMNVEV (reference sequence). V lost 3 bases, J lost 0 bases, and 11 bases lay in between. The CDR3 DNA reads as TGTGCCAGCAGTTTGTCCTCCCCCCCGAACACCGGGGAGCTGTTTTTT. Its translation is CASSLSSPPNTGELFF.

V gene TRBV27 combines with J gene TRBJ1-5; possible D gene TRBD1, 5 bases. Per the germline V gene, CDR1 is MNHEY and CDR2 is SMNVEV (reference sequence). The germline V and J ends were trimmed by 5 bases and 3 bases, with 17 bases remaining between them. This CDR3 spans 16 amino acids. CDR3 sequence (DNA): TGTGCCAGCAGTGTGGGGCCGGGTATATCCAATCAGCCCCAGCATTTT. Its translation: CASSVGPGISNQPQHF.

This chain links TRBV18 with TRBJ2-5, with 7 positions matching TRBD2. Germline assignment: CDR1 KGHSH and CDR2 LQKENI. V was pared by 4 bases and J by 1 base, with 12 bases of the junction left unmatched. CDR3 length: 17 amino acids. The CDR3: CASSRTPLQRGQETQYF. The CDR3 coding sequence is TGTGCCAGCTCACGAACGCCTTTACAGCGGGGCCAAGAGACCCAGTACTTC.